The source of this TCR beta chain is a study of shared clonotypes between healthy human individuals. About this clone itself: As yet, its antigen is unknown.

Regarding the study as a whole: Roughly 5% of naive CD4 clonotypes were common to a few donors.

Naive-designated CD8 cells lacked CD45RO, were positively enriched for CCR7, and omitted terminally differentiated effector memory CD45RA+ cells. The CDR3 length is 13 residues. V lost 3 bases and J lost 4, with 11 bases in between. Germline V lookup: CDR1 SGHRS, CDR2 YFSETQ. The study ran the assay at deep level. The repertoire was sequenced with immunoSEQ multiplex PCR; TCRdb's copy has only in-frame clones and lacks some. The table shows hundreds of thousands of clones, with nearly 98% occurring only once. The J gene is TRBJ2-7, the V gene TRBV5-1, with D perhaps TRBD1 or TRBD2 (5 bases each). Sequencing input: naive CD8+ T cells sorted from blood. This TCR came from a man aged 25-40 years in good health. In DNA form, the CDR3 reads TGCGCCAGCAGCTCGGATGGGGGTTACGAGCAGTACTTC. Translated, it gives CASSSDGGYEQYF.